One sample yielded the 17 T cell receptor beta chains listed below, sequenced in a study of blood T cell repertoires in COVID-19 (dated by TCRdb to 2020 to 2022). To prepare the library, the immunoSEQ multiplex PCR assay was applied. The table was pulled from immuneACCESS by TCRdb, which kept in-frame rearrangements only. Such tables lose some clones; where checked, under half of the loss comes from unresolved V genes, and the rest has no known cause. The sample table lists 90,000 to 150,000 clones, approximately 87% of them with a count of one. The ten largest clonotypes hold roughly 2.2% of the sample. Material: peripheral blood. The origin of the receptors is a woman aged 45-60 years with acute or convalescent COVID-19.

The chain has TRBV30 and TRBJ2-7; 7 nucleotides align to TRBD2. The CDR3 runs to 15 residues. Germline V gene sequence: CDR1 GTSNPN, CDR2 SVGIG (reference sequence). V lost 0 bases to trimming and J lost 0 bases; unmatched junction nucleotides: 5. CDR3 sequence reads: CAWSVGLAVSYEQYF. DNA for the CDR3: TGTGCCTGGAGTGTCGGGCTAGCGGTCTCCTACGAGCAGTACTTC.

V gene TRBV7-6 combines with J gene TRBJ1-2, with D possibly being TRBD1 (5 bases). The CDR3 runs to 15 residues. Germline V gene sequence: CDR1 SGHVS, CDR2 FNYEAQ. V shed 2 bases and J shed 9 bases, with 19 bases lying between them. DNA for the CDR3: TGTGCCAGCAGCTTATATGGGGGGTCCGGAGAACGCTACACCTTC. Protein: CASSLYGGSGERYTF.

The chain carries TRBV15 and TRBJ1-5; no clear D gene. The CDR3 consists of 14 residues. Trimming cost V 3 bases and J 0 bases, with 6 bases left between them. CDR1 and CDR2 (germline): LNHNV, YYDKDF (reference sequence). For the CDR3, the DNA is TGTGCCACCAGCAGCCGGTTTAGCAATCAGCCCCAGCATTTT. Amino acids: CATSSRFSNQPQHF.

The rearrangement uses TRBV6-5 and TRBJ1-2, with 7 bases identical to TRBD1. Germline CDR1 is MNHEY and CDR2 is SVGAGI. V shed 10 bases, J shed 2 bases, and the junction held 10 bases outside the gene matches. CDR3 length equals 14 residues. CDR3 bases: TGTGCCACTTGCCGACAGGGCTCCAACTATGGCTACACCTTC. It specifies CATCRQGSNYGYTF.

The CDR3: CASSWGSGQPQHF. CDR3 nucleotides: TGTGCCAGCAGTTGGGGGAGCGGGCAGCCCCAGCATTTT. The V call is TRBV27, the J call TRBJ1-5, with D maybe TRBD1 (5 bases). The CDR3 length is 13 residues. The germline gives CDR1 MNHEY, CDR2 SMNVEV (reference sequence). V lost 4 bases to trimming and J lost 7 bases, with 11 bases between them.

This chain connects TRBV30 to TRBJ1-3; a possible D gene is TRBD1 (5 bases). Per germline, CDR1 GTSNPN and CDR2 SVGIG (reference sequence). This CDR3 spans 13 amino acids. V was pared by 5 bases and J by 3 bases, with 11 bases between. The CDR3 coding sequence is TGTGCCTGGCACCCGGGGGGTGGAAACACCATATATTTT. It is translated as CAWHPGGGNTIYF.

The chain has TRBV19 and TRBJ2-7; the match to TRBD2 covers 7 bases. J was trimmed by 4 bases and V by 9 bases; bases with no gene match: 12. The V gene's germline CDR1 is LNHDA and CDR2 SQIVND (reference sequence). The CDR3 totals 14 residues. The CDR3 here is CARGWLGGFYEQYF. CDR3 nucleotide sequence: TGTGCCAGGGGGTGGCTGGGAGGGTTTTACGAGCAGTACTTC. The variable domain in full, with the rest retrieved from reference TRBV19 and TRBJ2-7, is DGGITQSPKYLFRKEGQNVTLSCEQNLNHDAMYWYRQDPGQGLRLIYYSQIVNDFQKGDIAEGYSVSREKKESFPLTVTSAQKNPTAFYLCARGWLGGFYEQYFGPGTRLTVT.

V gene TRBV11-3 combines with J gene TRBJ2-7; possible D gene TRBD1, 6 bases. Trimming left V 1 base short and J 5 bases short, with 12 bases between. The CDR3 spans 14 residues. The germline V gene has CDR1 SGHNT and CDR2 YENEEA. The CDR3 coding sequence is TGTGCCAGCAGCTTAGGGGGGCGGAGGAACGAGCAGTACTTC. Translated, it gives CASSLGGRRNEQYF. Full variable domain (remainder filled in from reference TRBV11-3 and TRBJ2-7): EAGVVQSPRYKIIEKKQPVAFWCNPISGHNTLYWYLQNLGQGPELLIRYENEEAVDDSQLPKDRFSAERLKGVDSTLKIQPAELGDSAVYLCASSLGGRRNEQYFGPGTRLTVT.

This chain joins TRBV6-5 and TRBJ1-1; no definite D call. Germline loops: CDR1 MNHEY, CDR2 SVGAGI. CDR3 length: 13 residues. V gave up 2 bases and J gave up 5 bases, with 9 bases separating them. The CDR3 DNA follows: TGTGCCAGCAGTTACGGAGGGTTAACTGAAGCTTTCTTT. It is translated as CASSYGGLTEAFF.

The CDR3 DNA sequence: TGTGCCAGCAGTTACGGGGCGGGAGATGGCTACACCTTC. Protein sequence: CASSYGAGDGYTF. This chain uses TRBV6-5 with TRBJ1-2, with D possibly being TRBD1 (5 bases). Germline loops: CDR1 MNHEY, CDR2 SVGAGI. This CDR3 comprises 13 residues. Trimming cost V 2 bases and J 6 bases, with 10 bases left between them.

The V gene is TRBV9, the J gene TRBJ2-2, with D perhaps TRBD2 (5 bases). The CDR3 consists of 13 residues. From germline, CDR1 is SGDLS and CDR2 YYNGEE. Trimming left V 9 bases short and J 1 base short, with 10 bases between. CDR3 region: CATSLGNTGELFF. The CDR3 bases are TGTGCCACCTCACTAGGGAACACCGGGGAGCTGTTTTTT.

The chain has TRBV27 and TRBJ1-1, with no clear D. V gave up 10 bases and J gave up 5 bases, with 20 bases separating them. Germline CDR1 MNHEY, CDR2 SMNVEV (reference sequence). The length of the CDR3 is 14 residues. This chain's CDR3 is CAIKFRRAPTEAFF. DNA of the CDR3: TGTGCCATCAAGTTTAGGAGGGCCCCTACTGAAGCTTTCTTT.

The V and J genes are TRBV30 and TRBJ2-7; no clear D gene. CDR3 length: 11 residues. The V end lost 1 base, the J end lost 8 bases, and 9 bases lay between the germline ends. Germline-derived CDR1 and CDR2 are GTSNPN and SVGIG (reference sequence). The CDR3 is CAWSGGTKQYF. DNA for the CDR3: TGTGCCTGGAGTGGTGGTACAAAGCAGTACTTC.

This chain joins TRBV30 and TRBJ1-4; TRBD1 agrees at 10 bases. CDR3 length: 15 amino acids. V shed 0 bases and J 6 bases; nucleotides not matched to a gene: 4. Germline values: CDR1 GTSNPN, CDR2 SVGIG (reference sequence). The CDR3 DNA follows: TGTGCCTGGAGTGTACGCGGGACAGGGGATGAAAAACTGTTTTTT. It yields the protein CAWSVRGTGDEKLFF.

The chain carries TRBV2 and TRBJ2-5; TRBD2 agrees at 9 bases. The V and J ends lost 10 bases and 2 bases, in that order; junction bases with no gene match: 8. From germline, CDR1 is SNHLY and CDR2 FYNNEI. This CDR3 has 14 amino acids. Here the CDR3 reads CATVPGLAQETQYF. In nucleotides, the CDR3 is TGTGCCACTGTACCGGGACTAGCACAAGAGACCCAGTACTTC. The whole variable domain, remainder taken from reference TRBV2 and TRBJ2-5, is EPEVTQTPSHQVTQMGQEVILRCVPISNHLYFYWYRQILGQKVEFLVSFYNNEISEKSEIFDDQFSVERPDGSNFTLKIRSTKLEDSAMYFCATVPGLAQETQYFGPGTRLLVL.

The genes are TRBV30 and TRBJ1-1; no clear D gene. This CDR3 region has 12 residues. V gave up 4 bases and J gave up 6 bases, with 12 bases separating them. CDR1 is GTSNPN, CDR2 SVGIG, per germline (reference sequence). DNA for the CDR3: TGTGCCTGGAATTCGGGAGGGCCTGAAGCTTTCTTT. It yields the protein CAWNSGGPEAFF.

The genes are TRBV9 and TRBJ2-2; D may be TRBD2 (5 bases). The germline gives CDR1 SGDLS, CDR2 YYNGEE. The CDR3 spans 13 residues. V was clipped by 5 bases and J by 7 bases, with 12 bases between them. The CDR3 sequence: CASREDQLGELFF. The CDR3 nucleotides read TGTGCCAGCAGGGAGGACCAGCTCGGGGAGCTGTTTTTT.